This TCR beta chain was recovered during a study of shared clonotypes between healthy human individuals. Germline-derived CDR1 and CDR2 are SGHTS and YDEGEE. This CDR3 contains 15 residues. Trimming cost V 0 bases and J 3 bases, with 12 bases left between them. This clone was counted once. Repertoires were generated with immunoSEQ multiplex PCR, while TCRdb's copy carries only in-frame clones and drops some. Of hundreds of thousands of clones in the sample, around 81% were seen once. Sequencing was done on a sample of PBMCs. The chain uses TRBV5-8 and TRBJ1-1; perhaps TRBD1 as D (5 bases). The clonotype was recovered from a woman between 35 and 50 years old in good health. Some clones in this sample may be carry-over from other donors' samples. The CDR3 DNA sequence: TGTGCCAGCAGCTTGGGGGCGGTGGGGGACACTGAAGCTTTCTTT. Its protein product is CASSLGAVGDTEAFF. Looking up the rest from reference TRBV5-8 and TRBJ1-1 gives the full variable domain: EAGVTQSPTHLIKTRGQQATLRCSPISGHTSVYWYQQALGLGLQFLLWYDEGEERNRGNFPPRFSGRQFPNYSSELNVNALELEDSALYLCASSLGAVGDTEAFFGQGTRLTVV.